The 28 T cell receptor beta chains listed next were all sequenced from one sample in a study of beta chain features in type 1 diabetes. Study-wide findings and caveats: Researchers report that Type 1 diabetes patients had moderately but significantly shorter TCRB CDR3s across all four CD4+ subsets.

Antigens of these TCRs are unknown. The whole isolated RNA underwent reverse transcription, so sequencing captured expressed TCRB transcripts. Repertoires were generated with immunoSEQ multiplex PCR, while TCRdb's copy carries only in-frame clones and drops some. This table has roughly 400,000 clones, about 10% appearing once. Sequenced input: central memory CD4+ T cells from blood. The receptors derive from a man between 25 and 39 years old with type 1 diabetes.

This clone was seen only once. This chain joins TRBV7-9 and TRBJ1-5; 7 nucleotides match TRBD1. V lost 9 bases and J lost 1; bases outside the gene matches: 9. Germline CDR1 and CDR2: SEHNR and FQNEAQ (reference sequence). The CDR3 spans 15 residues. The CDR3 region has the DNA TGTGCCAGTAGTCCCAGGGGGGCGAGCAATCAGCCCCAGCATTTT. Translating it yields CASSPRGASNQPQHF.

This clone was seen more than once but under ten times. The chain employs TRBV5-4 and TRBJ2-7; the D gene is possibly TRBD1 (6 bases). CDR1 and CDR2 (germline): SGHNT, YYREEE (reference sequence). The CDR3 runs 13 residues. Trimming left V 6 bases short and J 4 bases short, with 14 bases between. Written as DNA, the CDR3 is TGTGCCAGCACCCAAGACAGGAGTTACGAGCAGTACTTC. It translates to CASTQDRSYEQYF.

The CDR3 region has the DNA TGTGCCAGCAGTGATCAGGGTTCCAGCGCTGAAGCTTTCTTT. This encodes CASSDQGSSAEAFF. V and J are TRBV6-4 and TRBJ1-1; D is perhaps TRBD1 (5 bases). CDR3 length: 14 residues. Germline V lookup: CDR1 MRHNA, CDR2 SNTAGT. V was cut by 3 bases and J by 6 bases, with 14 bases left in between.

This clone was detected only a few times. V is TRBV11-3 and J is TRBJ2-1, with D possibly matching TRBD1 (5 bases). This CDR3 comprises 14 residues. CDR1 is SGHNT and CDR2 is YENEEA in the germline V gene. Trimming removed 3 bases at V and 5 bases at J, with 11 bases between. DNA for the CDR3: TGTGCCAGCAGCTTGGGGCTAGTTGACAATGAGCAGTTCTTC. Translated, it gives CASSLGLVDNEQFF. The full variable domain, rest sourced from reference TRBV11-3 and TRBJ2-1, is EAGVVQSPRYKIIEKKQPVAFWCNPISGHNTLYWYLQNLGQGPELLIRYENEEAVDDSQLPKDRFSAERLKGVDSTLKIQPAELGDSAVYLCASSLGLVDNEQFFGPGTRLTVL.

A word on this clone: The same CDR3 can be traced to other DNA sequences in this sample. The genes are TRBV4-2 and TRBJ2-2, with 12 nucleotides matching TRBD2. Germline CDR1 is LGHNA and CDR2 is YNFKEQ. The CDR3 totals 18 residues. V lost 2 bases, J lost 0 bases, and 4 bases stayed unmatched. CDR3 nucleotides: TGTGCCAGCAGCCAACGGACTAGCGGGACATCGAACACCGGGGAGCTGTTTTTT. Translation: CASSQRTSGTSNTGELFF.

This clone was counted only a few times. The CDR3 protein is CASGRAGSTEQYF. The CDR3 coding sequence is TGCGCCAGCGGAAGGGCAGGGTCTACCGAGCAGTACTTC. The J gene is TRBJ2-7, the V gene TRBV5-1, with D possibly matching TRBD1 (5 bases). Trimming removed 7 bases at V and 6 bases at J, with 17 bases between. This CDR3 contains 13 residues. Germline CDR1 SGHRS, CDR2 YFSETQ.

The J gene is TRBJ1-5, the V gene TRBV7-2, with unresolved D. V dropped 6 bases and J dropped 7 bases, with 19 bases sitting between them. Germline CDR1 reads SGHTA; CDR2 reads FQGNSA. The length of the CDR3 is 15 residues. In DNA, the CDR3 is TGTGCCAGCAGTTATTATACCGTAGAGGGCCAGCCCCAGCATTTT. Amino acid sequence: CASSYYTVEGQPQHF.

This clone was recorded a few times. The chain has TRBV7-2 and TRBJ1-1; D not resolved. The CDR3 loop spans 12 amino acids. Germline V gives CDR1 SGHTA, CDR2 FQGNSA. V was trimmed by 6 bases and J by 11 bases, leaving 16 bases between them. CDR3 bases: TGTGCCAGCAGGGACCAGAGTGAGGAGGCTTTCTTT. Its translation is CASRDQSEEAFF.

This clone was counted only a few times. For the CDR3, the DNA is TGTGCCAGCAGCCCAGAACCGGACCGCTCCTACGAGCAGTACTTC. Encoded protein: CASSPEPDRSYEQYF. The chain uses TRBV9 and TRBJ2-7, with D uncertain. V lost 4 bases, J lost 0 bases, and 14 bases lay in between. Per the germline V gene, CDR1 is SGDLS and CDR2 is YYNGEE. This CDR3 contains 15 residues. The whole variable domain, remainder taken from reference TRBV9 and TRBJ2-7, is DSGVTQTPKHLITATGQRVTLRCSPRSGDLSVYWYQQSLDQGLQFLIQYYNGEERAKGNILERFSAQQFPDLHSELNLSSLELGDSALYFCASSPEPDRSYEQYFGPGTRLTVT.

Only a few counts were recorded for this clone. The V and J genes are TRBV6-5 and TRBJ2-7, with 7 bases identical to TRBD1. With V trimmed by 5 bases and J by 5 bases, 9 bases remained unmatched. Germline CDR1 is MNHEY and CDR2 is SVGAGI. The CDR3 has 14 residues. DNA for the CDR3: TGTGCCAGCAGTGAATGGACAGGCTTAGACGAGCAGTACTTC. Its protein is CASSEWTGLDEQYF.

The genes are TRBV2 and TRBJ2-5; 11 bases map to TRBD2. V lost 3 bases to trimming and J lost 2 bases; unmatched junction nucleotides: 2. The CDR3 has 15 amino acids. Germline assignment: CDR1 SNHLY and CDR2 FYNNEI. CDR3 region: CASSEGLAVQETQYF. CDR3 DNA: TGTGCCAGCAGTGAGGGACTAGCGGTACAAGAGACCCAGTACTTC.

Only a few counts were recorded for this clone. The chain couples TRBV25-1 to TRBJ2-7; tentatively, D is TRBD1 (5 bases). Trimming pared 5 bases from V and 1 base from J, leaving 12 bases between. In germline, CDR1 is MGHDK, CDR2 SYGVNS. There are 14 residues in the CDR3. The CDR3 sequence: CASSTAQDSYEQYF. Here the CDR3 DNA reads TGTGCCAGCAGTACTGCACAGGATTCCTACGAGCAGTACTTC.

This clone has a handful of counts. This chain joins TRBV6-6 and TRBJ2-3; a weak D match, TRBD2 (6 bases). V was trimmed by 2 bases and J by 9 bases, leaving 12 bases between them. The CDR3 is 13 amino acids. The germline V gene has CDR1 MNHNY and CDR2 SVGAGI (reference sequence). CDR3 residues: CASSYPGGTTQYF. DNA for the CDR3: TGTGCCAGCAGTTACCCCGGAGGGACGACGCAGTATTTT.

This clone was counted between two and nine times. This sequence joins TRBV11-3 and TRBJ1-1; TRBD1 might be the D (6 bases). Germline CDR1 and CDR2: SGHNT and YENEEA. This CDR3 contains 13 residues. Trimming removed 5 bases from V and 5 bases from J, with 12 bases in between. The CDR3 region is CASSQQGDTEAFF. CDR3 sequence (DNA): TGTGCCAGCAGCCAACAGGGAGATACTGAAGCTTTCTTT.

This clone came up a few times. This rearrangement joins TRBV7-2 to TRBJ2-4; no definite D call. The V gene lost 5 bases and the J gene lost 7 bases, with 12 bases spanning the gap. The CDR3 has 13 amino acids. CDR1 and CDR2 from the germline V gene are SGHTA and FQGNSA. This CDR3 reads CASSPIRSNIQYF. Here the CDR3 DNA reads TGTGCCAGCAGCCCTATAAGGTCCAACATTCAGTACTTC.

This clone came up a few times. DNA for the CDR3: TGTGCCAGCAGTTACTCGCCGAACACCGGGGAGCTGTTTTTT. This gives the protein CASSYSPNTGELFF. The J gene is TRBJ2-2, the V gene TRBV6-5; D gene unclear. The V end lost 0 bases, the J end lost 0 bases, and 2 bases lay between the germline ends. This CDR3 comprises 14 residues. CDR1 is MNHEY and CDR2 is SVGAGI in the germline V gene.

This clone was detected only a few times. The V and J genes are TRBV4-2 and TRBJ1-2; D unresolved. This CDR3 has 15 amino acids. Germline-derived CDR1 and CDR2 are LGHNA and YNFKEQ. Trimming left V 1 base short and J 2 bases short, with 11 bases between. CDR3 sequence: CASSQGALNNYGYTF. The CDR3 DNA sequence: TGTGCCAGCAGCCAAGGAGCCCTGAACAACTATGGCTACACCTTC.

This clone occurred a few times. The identical CDR3 is also encoded by other nucleotide sequences in the sample. The chain recombines TRBV7-2 with TRBJ1-2; possibly TRBD1 for D (6 bases). V was shortened by 2 bases and J by 2 bases, with 6 bases between the two germline ends. The CDR3 has 13 residues. Germline-derived CDR1 and CDR2 are SGHTA and FQGNSA. This chain's CDR3 is CASSLQGNYGYTF. CDR3 in DNA: TGTGCCAGCAGCTTACAGGGGAACTATGGCTACACCTTC. Full variable domain (remainder filled in from reference TRBV7-2 and TRBJ1-2): GAGVSQSPSNKVTEKGKDVELRCDPISGHTALYWYRQSLGQGLEFLIYFQGNSAPDKSGLPSDRFSAERTGGSVSTLTIQRTQQEDSAVYLCASSLQGNYGYTFGSGTRLTVV.

This clone was found a few times. The chain carries TRBV11-2 and TRBJ1-2, with 8 bases aligning to TRBD1. CDR1 SGHAT and CDR2 FQNNGV come from the germline V gene. This CDR3 has 15 residues. Trimming at V came to 5 bases and at J to 0 bases, leaving 5 bases not matched to a gene. In nucleotides, the CDR3 is TGTGCCAGCAGCATCAACAGGGGGTCTAACTATGGCTACACCTTC. Translated, it gives CASSINRGSNYGYTF. Supplemented by reference TRBV11-2 and TRBJ1-2, the full variable domain reads EAGVAQSPRYKIIEKRQSVAFWCNPISGHATLYWYQQILGQGPKLLIQFQNNGVVDDSQLPKDRFSAERLKGVDSTLKIQPAKLEDSAVYLCASSINRGSNYGYTFGSGTRLTVV.

A few counts support this clone. V is TRBV30 and J is TRBJ1-5, with 7 bases matching TRBD1. Germline V CDR1 and CDR2: GTSNPN, SVGIG (reference sequence). V gave up 5 bases and J gave up 2 bases; unmatched junction bases: 3. CDR3 length equals 13 residues. CDR3 in DNA: TGTGCCTGGGAAACAGGGGGCAATCAGCCCCAGCATTTT. Its translation: CAWETGGNQPQHF.

This clone was observed a few times. The chain combines TRBV29-1 with TRBJ1-1, with D perhaps TRBD1 (5 bases). The V gene's germline CDR1 is SQVTM and CDR2 ANQGSEA. Trimming shortened V by 7 bases and J by 0 bases, and 12 bases separated the two germline ends. The CDR3 spans 13 residues. CDR3 region: CSGGHLMNTEAFF. The CDR3 nucleotides are TGCAGCGGAGGACACTTAATGAACACTGAAGCTTTCTTT.

The chain is built from TRBV6-5 and TRBJ2-5, with D maybe TRBD1 (6 bases). This CDR3 is built from 15 residues. The V gene lost 3 bases and the J gene lost 5 bases, with 16 bases spanning the gap. Germline lookup yields CDR1 MNHEY and CDR2 SVGAGI. The CDR3 DNA is TGTGCCAGCAGTTATTGGACAGCAAAAATGGAGACCCAGTACTTC. This codes for CASSYWTAKMETQYF.

The chain joins TRBV19 to TRBJ1-1; 8 nucleotides align to TRBD1. With 3 bases clipped from V and 4 bases from J, the junction kept 7 bases outside the gene matches. CDR3 length: 15 amino acids. Germline V gene lookup returns CDR1 LNHDA and CDR2 SQIVND (reference sequence). For the CDR3, the DNA is TGTGCCAGTAGTATCATGACAGGGGCGCGCACTGAAGCTTTCTTT. Translated: CASSIMTGARTEAFF.

This chain links TRBV19 with TRBJ1-5, with a possible D match to TRBD1 (5 bases). V gave up 3 bases and J gave up 3 bases, with 15 bases separating them. Germline CDR1 and CDR2: LNHDA and SQIVND (reference sequence). The CDR3 is 16 amino acids. CDR3 sequence: CASSIVKQAINQPQHF. In DNA, the CDR3 is TGTGCCAGTAGTATCGTGAAACAGGCGATCAATCAGCCCCAGCATTTT.

The chain links TRBV7-9 to TRBJ2-5; D is perhaps TRBD1 (7 bases). Trimming cost V 2 bases and J 5 bases, with 12 bases left between them. Germline assignment: CDR1 SEHNR and CDR2 FQNEAQ (reference sequence). The CDR3 extends over 14 amino acids. The CDR3 reads CASSLQGGEETQYF. Here the CDR3 DNA reads TGTGCCAGCAGCTTACAGGGGGGCGAGGAGACCCAGTACTTC. The full variable domain, completed using reference TRBV7-9 and TRBJ2-5, is DTGVSQNPRHKITKRGQNVTFRCDPISEHNRLYWYRQTLGQGPEFLTYFQNEAQLEKSRLLSDRFSAERPKGSFSTLEIQRTEQGDSAMYLCASSLQGGEETQYFGPGTRLLVL.

This clone showed up just a few times. The J gene is TRBJ1-2, the V gene TRBV7-2, with TRBD1 as a possible D gene (5 bases). CDR1 SGHTA and CDR2 FQGNSA come from the germline V gene. Trimming took 5 bases from V and 4 from J, leaving 14 bases between them. The CDR3 runs 14 residues. The CDR3 nucleotides read TGTGCCAGCAGCCCGACCGGCAGGGCCTATGGCTACACCTTC. Translating it yields CASSPTGRAYGYTF.

CDR3 loop: CASSPDLASYEQYF. The CDR3 nucleotides read TGTGCCAGCTCACCTGATTTGGCTTCCTACGAGCAGTACTTC. J is TRBJ2-7 and V is TRBV18, with D hard to call. This CDR3 has 14 residues. The V and J ends lost 3 bases and 1 base respectively, with 10 bases between them. From germline, CDR1 is KGHSH and CDR2 LQKENI.

This clone was seen a handful of times. The rearrangement joins TRBV6-5 to TRBJ1-3, with D unclear. The CDR3 totals 13 residues. The V and J ends lost 2 bases and 8 bases respectively, with 10 bases between them. Germline V lookup: CDR1 MNHEY, CDR2 SVGAGI. Here the CDR3 DNA reads TGTGCCAGCAGTTACGAAGGAAGAGACACCATATATTTT. As protein: CASSYEGRDTIYF.